A single TCR beta chain is shown here with its context. This record comes from a study of shared clonotypes between healthy human individuals. Profiling relied on immunoSEQ multiplex PCR, and the TCRdb table lists in-frame clones only, not all of them. The data contain about 1.5 million clones, under 99% of them seen just once; the ten biggest clones take up roughly 0.45%. Germline lookup yields CDR1 SGHDT and CDR2 YYEEEE. Trimming shortened V by 0 bases and J by 7 bases, and 7 bases separated the two germline ends. The CDR3 length is 13 residues. The material sequenced was naive CD4+ T cells sorted from blood. As for subset: CD45RA+ positively selected. This clonotype was obtained from a man aged 30 to 45 in good health. The genes are TRBV5-6 and TRBJ2-2; no definite D call. The CDR3 DNA follows: TGTGCCAGCAGCTTGGTGGTTGGCGGGGAGCTGTTTTTT. As protein: CASSLVVGGELFF.